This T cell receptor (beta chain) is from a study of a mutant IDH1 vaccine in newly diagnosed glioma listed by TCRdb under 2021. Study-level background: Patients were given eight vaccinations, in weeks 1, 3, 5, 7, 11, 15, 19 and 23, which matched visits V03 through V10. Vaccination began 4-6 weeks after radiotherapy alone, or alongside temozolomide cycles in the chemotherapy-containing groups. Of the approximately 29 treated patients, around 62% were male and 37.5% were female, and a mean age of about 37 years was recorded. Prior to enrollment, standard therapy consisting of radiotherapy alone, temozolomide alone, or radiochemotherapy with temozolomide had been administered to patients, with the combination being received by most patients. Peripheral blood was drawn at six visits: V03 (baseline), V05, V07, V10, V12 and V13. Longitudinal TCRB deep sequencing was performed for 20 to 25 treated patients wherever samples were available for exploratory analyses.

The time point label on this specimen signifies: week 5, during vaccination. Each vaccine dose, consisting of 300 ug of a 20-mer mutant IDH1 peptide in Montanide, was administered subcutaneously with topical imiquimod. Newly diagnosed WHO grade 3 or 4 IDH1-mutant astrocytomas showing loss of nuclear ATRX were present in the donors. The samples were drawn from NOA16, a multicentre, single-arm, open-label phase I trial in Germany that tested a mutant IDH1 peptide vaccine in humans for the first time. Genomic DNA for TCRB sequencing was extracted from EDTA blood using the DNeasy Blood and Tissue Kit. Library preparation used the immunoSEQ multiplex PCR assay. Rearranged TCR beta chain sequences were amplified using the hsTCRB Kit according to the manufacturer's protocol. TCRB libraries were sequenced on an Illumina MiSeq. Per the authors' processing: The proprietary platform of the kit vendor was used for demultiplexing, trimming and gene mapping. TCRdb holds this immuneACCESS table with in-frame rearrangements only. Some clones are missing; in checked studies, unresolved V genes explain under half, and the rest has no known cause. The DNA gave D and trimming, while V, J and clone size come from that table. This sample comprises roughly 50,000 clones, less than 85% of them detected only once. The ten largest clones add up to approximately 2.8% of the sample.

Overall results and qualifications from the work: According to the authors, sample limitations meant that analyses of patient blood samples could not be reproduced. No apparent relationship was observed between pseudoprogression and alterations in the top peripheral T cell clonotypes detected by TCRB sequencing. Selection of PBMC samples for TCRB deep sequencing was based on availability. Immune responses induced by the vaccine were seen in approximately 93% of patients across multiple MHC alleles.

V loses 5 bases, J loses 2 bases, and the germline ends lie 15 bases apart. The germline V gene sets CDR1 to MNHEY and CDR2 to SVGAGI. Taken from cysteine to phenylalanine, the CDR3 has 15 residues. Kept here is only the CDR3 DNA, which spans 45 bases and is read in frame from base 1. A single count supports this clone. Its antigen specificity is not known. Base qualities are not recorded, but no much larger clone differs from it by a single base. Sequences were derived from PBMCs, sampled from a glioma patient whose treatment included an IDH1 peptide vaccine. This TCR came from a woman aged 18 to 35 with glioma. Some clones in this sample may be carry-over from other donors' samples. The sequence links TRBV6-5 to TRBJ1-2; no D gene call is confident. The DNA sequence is TGTGCCAGCAGTCCGGCCGCAGCTGCAAACTATGGCTACACCTTC. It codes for CASSPAAAANYGYTF.